Shown below are 19 T cell receptor beta chains from a single sample sequenced in a study of T cells in Graves' hyperthyroidism and ophthalmopathy. Amplification of TCR beta CDR3 regions was performed using RNA transcripts as template. An initial round of RT-PCR targeting the TCR CDR3 relied on the HTBI primer set. MiXCR was run by TCRdb on the multiplex PCR reads, yielding one entry per CDR3 protein. Here the sample spans a few hundred thousand distinct CDR3 sequences, roughly an eighth being singletons. The sample comprised blood. The receptors here all came from a middle-aged woman with Graves' ophthalmopathy.

The chain carries TRBV29-1 and TRBJ1-3; D is undetermined. Trimming took 4 bases from V and 7 from J, leaving 8 bases between them. The CDR3 spans 11 residues. The V gene's germline CDR1 is SQVTM and CDR2 ANQGSEA. The CDR3 DNA follows: TGCAGCGTTGGGGAGGCGAACACCATATATTTT. Translated, it gives CSVGEANTIYF.

This clonotype occurred many times. CDR3 region: CASSHSPTSGGYNEQFF. DNA of the CDR3: TGTGCCAGCAGCCACTCCCCGACTAGCGGGGGGTACAATGAGCAGTTCTTC. V and J are TRBV6-1 and TRBJ2-1; the match to TRBD2 covers 13 bases. The germline CDR1 and CDR2 sequences are MNHNS and SASEGT. The CDR3 totals 17 residues. J was trimmed by 4 bases and V by 6 bases; bases with no gene match: 9.

This clonotype came up a few times. The chain is built from TRBV18 and TRBJ2-1; 7 bases are a match to TRBD2. Trimming at V came to 4 bases and at J to 4 bases, leaving 13 bases not matched to a gene. Germline V gene sequence: CDR1 KGHSH, CDR2 LQKENI. This CDR3 contains 17 residues. The chain's CDR3 is CASSQGTGGPPYNEQFF. Here the CDR3 DNA reads TGTGCCAGCTCACAGGGGACGGGGGGACCGCCTTACAATGAGCAGTTCTTC.

This clonotype occurred many times. The chain employs TRBV12-3 or TRBV12-4 and TRBJ1-5; D unresolved. The V gene lost 5 bases and the J gene lost 1 base, with 12 bases spanning the gap. This CDR3 spans 15 amino acids. The CDR3 loop is CASSPRPKSNQPQHF. In DNA, the CDR3 is TGTGCCAGCAGTCCCCGGCCCAAAAGCAATCAGCCCCAGCATTTT.

The table lists this clonotype with a few counts. V is TRBV20-1 and J is TRBJ1-6; D perhaps matches TRBD1 (6 bases). V was cut by 4 bases and J by 6 bases, with 10 bases left in between. Germline-derived CDR1 and CDR2 are DFQATT and SNEGSKA (reference sequence). The CDR3 runs to 13 residues. The chain's CDR3 is CSAIKGGNSPLHF. DNA for the CDR3: TGCAGTGCTATTAAGGGGGGTAATTCACCCCTCCACTTT.

The V gene is TRBV19, the J gene TRBJ1-3, with D hard to call. Per the germline V gene, CDR1 is LNHDA and CDR2 is SQIVND (reference sequence). Deletions cut 3 bases from V and 0 bases from J, with 12 bases between. This CDR3 spans 16 amino acids. This chain's CDR3 is CASSIFGSSSGNTIYF. DNA of the CDR3: TGTGCCAGTAGTATCTTCGGCAGCAGCTCTGGAAACACCATATATTTT.

V usage is TRBV5-1 and J usage is TRBJ2-2; 10 nucleotides match TRBD1. The CDR3 runs 16 residues. J gave up 6 bases and V 1 base, and 6 bases lay outside the gene matches. From germline, CDR1 is SGHRS and CDR2 YFSETQ. CDR3 in DNA: TGCGCCAGCAGCTTGTTGGGACAGGGGAGCGCCGGGGAGCTGTTTTTT. This translates into CASSLLGQGSAGELFF.

In its sample, this clonotype was seen many times. The chain joins TRBV6-1 to TRBJ2-5; tentatively, D is TRBD1 or TRBD2 (5 bases each). Germline V CDR1 and CDR2: MNHNS, SASEGT. Between the trimmed V and J ends, which lost 6 bases and 6 bases, there was a span of 11 bases. The length of the CDR3 is 12 residues. CDR3 loop: CASSRDDQTQYF. Written as DNA, the CDR3 is TGTGCCAGCAGCCGGGACGACCAGACCCAGTACTTC.

The rearrangement links TRBV27 to TRBJ2-2; tentatively, D is TRBD1 or TRBD2 (5 bases each). This CDR3 contains 17 residues. V was trimmed by 6 bases and J by 6 bases, leaving 23 bases between them. Germline V gene sequence: CDR1 MNHEY, CDR2 SMNVEV (reference sequence). CDR3 amino acids: CASRTFRDASEPGELFF. Written as DNA, the CDR3 is TGTGCCAGCAGGACCTTCCGGGACGCAAGCGAACCCGGGGAGCTGTTTTTT.

There are a few counts of this clonotype. The chain carries TRBV20-1 and TRBJ2-1; 7 positions match TRBD2. V lost 1 base, J lost 1 base, and 7 bases stayed unmatched. CDR1 and CDR2 (germline): DFQATT, SNEGSKA (reference sequence). The CDR3 covers 16 residues. CDR3 residues: CSARVIGGRSYNEQFF. The CDR3 DNA sequence: TGCAGTGCTAGAGTTATTGGCGGGAGATCCTACAATGAGCAGTTCTTC.

Many counts were recorded for this clonotype. This chain joins TRBV12-3 or TRBV12-4 and TRBJ1-1; 8 positions agree with TRBD1. With V trimmed by 6 bases and J by 2 bases, 5 bases remained unmatched. This CDR3 contains 14 residues. The CDR3 spells CASSPGQANTEAFF. The CDR3 nucleotides read TGTGCCAGCAGCCCGGGACAGGCTAACACTGAAGCTTTCTTT.

The chain is built from TRBV27 and TRBJ2-2; TRBD2 matches at 13 bases. The CDR3 runs to 16 residues. V was clipped by 5 bases and J by 6 bases; unmatched bases: 6. Germline CDR1 MNHEY, CDR2 SMNVEV (reference sequence). The CDR3 loop is CASSHPGLAGAGELFF. The DNA of the CDR3 is TGTGCCAGCAGTCATCCCGGACTAGCGGGAGCCGGGGAGCTGTTTTTT.

This clonotype showed up many times. The V gene is TRBV20-1, the J gene TRBJ2-3, with D unresolved. V was cut by 1 base and J by 4 bases, with 3 bases left in between. CDR1 and CDR2 from the germline V gene are DFQATT and SNEGSKA (reference sequence). The CDR3 runs to 11 residues. CDR3 sequence: CSARASDTQYF. CDR3 in DNA: TGCAGTGCTAGAGCCTCAGATACGCAGTATTTT.

This clonotype was seen just once. The chain combines TRBV20-1 with TRBJ2-5; 14 bases fit TRBD2. The CDR3 contains 14 residues. Unmatched junction bases numbered 13, after V lost 6 bases and J lost 13 bases. Germline values: CDR1 DFQATT, CDR2 SNEGSKA (reference sequence). Written as DNA, the CDR3 is TGCAGTGCGAAACCTCCGGGACTAGCGGGAGACGTGTACTTC. This gives the protein CSAKPPGLAGDVYF.

This clonotype was observed many times. This sequence joins TRBV25-1 and TRBJ2-7, with D possibly matching TRBD1 (6 bases). The CDR3 totals 14 residues. Trimming shortened V by 6 bases and J by 4 bases, and 16 bases separated the two germline ends. Germline loops: CDR1 MGHDK, CDR2 SYGVNS. The CDR3 loop reads CASSFGGGDYEQYF. As DNA, the CDR3 is TGTGCCAGCAGCTTTGGGGGCGGTGATTACGAGCAGTACTTC.

For this clonotype: Being one base from a much bigger clone, this may be a read error. V gene TRBV29-1 combines with J gene TRBJ2-1, with D perhaps TRBD2 (5 bases). Germline-derived CDR1 and CDR2 are SQVTM and ANQGSEA. Trimming removed 3 bases at V and 7 bases at J, with 13 bases between. The CDR3 spans 13 residues. The CDR3 loop is CSVDGRGMNEQFF. The CDR3 DNA reads TGCAGCGTTGACGGACGGGGAATGAATGAGCAGTTCTTC.

The chain recombines TRBV3-1 with TRBJ1-2, with TRBD1 as a possible D gene (5 bases). There are 15 residues in the CDR3. V dropped 2 bases and J dropped 7 bases, with 17 bases sitting between them. Per the germline V gene, CDR1 is LGHDT and CDR2 is YNNKEL (reference sequence). CDR3 residues: CASSQISGQGGGYTF. Written as DNA, the CDR3 is TGTGCCAGCAGCCAAATAAGCGGGCAGGGAGGTGGCTACACCTTC.

In this sample, this clonotype turned up many times. The genes are TRBV6-1 and TRBJ1-2, with 9 bases that match TRBD1. The V segment lost 7 bases and the J segment 9 bases; nucleotides outside the gene matches: 12. Germline CDR1 reads MNHNS; CDR2 reads SASEGT. This CDR3 spans 14 amino acids. The CDR3 bases are TGTGCCAGCATCTCGCCGGGACAGGGTATACGCTACACCTTC. The encoded protein is CASISPGQGIRYTF.

This clonotype was seen a handful of times. This rearrangement joins TRBV3-1 to TRBJ1-1, with D perhaps TRBD1 (6 bases). Per the germline V gene, CDR1 is LGHDT and CDR2 is YNNKEL (reference sequence). The V end lost 4 bases, the J end lost 7 bases, and 13 bases lay between the germline ends. The CDR3 consists of 13 residues. The CDR3 coding sequence is TGTGCCAGCAGCCGTCGGACAGCCAGTGAAGCTTTCTTT. It codes for CASSRRTASEAFF.